The rows below give T cell receptor beta chains drawn from one sample of a study of shared clonotypes between healthy human individuals. Clones were read by immunoSEQ multiplex PCR, and TCRdb kept only the in-frame ones, dropping some. The sample yields some 650,000 clones, more than 95% seen once. Material: naive CD4+ T cells sorted from blood. The receptor set was obtained from a woman aged 25 to 39 in good health. CDR3s include the opening cysteine and the closing phenylalanine or tryptophan. D genes are given only for firm matches. Where a row states a size, it is once, few, many or the class of an expanded clone; other rows omit it.

clone_size	v_call	j_call	d_call	cdr3_aa	cdr3_nt
.	TRBV5-1	TRBJ2-2	.	CASSLVGANTGELFF	TGCGCCAGCAGCTTGGTGGGGGCCAACACCGGGGAGCTGTTTTTT
.	TRBV19	TRBJ2-2	TRBD2	CASSDVGTSGSTGELFF	TGTGCCAGTAGTGACGTGGGGACTAGCGGGAGTACCGGGGAGCTATTTTTT
.	TRBV5-4	TRBJ2-5	TRBD2	CASSLTRAGDQETQYF	TGTGCCAGCAGCTTGACTAGGGCGGGGGACCAAGAGACCCAGTACTTC
.	TRBV6-5	TRBJ2-7	.	CASRRDQAEEQYF	TGTGCCAGCAGGAGGGACCAGGCGGAAGAGCAGTACTTC
.	TRBV5-1	TRBJ2-7	TRBD2	CASSLPSGVVTGSYEQYF	TGCGCCAGCAGCTTACCTAGCGGGGTCGTTACGGGCTCCTACGAGCAGTACTTC
.	TRBV4-1	TRBJ2-7	.	CASNFHVFGRGSPLEQYF	TGCGCCAGCAACTTCCACGTGTTCGGACGGGGATCCCCACTCGAGCAGTACTTC
once	TRBV28	TRBJ2-7	.	CASRDSKISYEQYF	TGTGCCAGCAGAGACAGCAAAATCTCCTACGAGCAGTACTTC
.	TRBV6-5	TRBJ2-1	TRBD2	CASSTGRTSKNEQFF	TGTGCCAGCAGTACGGGACGGACTAGCAAAAATGAGCAGTTCTTC
once	TRBV19	TRBJ1-4	TRBD1	CASRDRGEKLFF	TGTGCCAGTAGGGACAGGGGAGAAAAACTGTTTTTT
.	TRBV5-4	TRBJ2-3	.	CASSSTLGDTQYF	TGTGCCAGCAGCTCGACCCTGGGGGATACGCAGTATTTT
once	TRBV7-2	TRBJ1-2	TRBD1	CASSSRDRAYGYTF	TGTGCCAGCAGCTCCCGGGACAGGGCGTATGGCTACACCTTC
.	TRBV7-9	TRBJ1-1	.	CASSLSSNTEAFF	TGTGCCAGCAGCTTAAGTTCGAACACTGAAGCTTTCTTT
.	TRBV10-3	TRBJ1-2	.	CAISAEGSGYGYTF	TGTGCCATCAGTGCCGAGGGTTCCGGCTACGGCTACACCTTC
few	TRBV11-3	TRBJ2-7	.	CASSSSSYEQYF	TGTGCCAGCAGCTCCAGCTCCTACGAGCAGTACTTC
few	TRBV10-2	TRBJ1-2	.	CASSVPDGYTF	TGCGCCAGCAGTGTGCCCGATGGCTACACCTTC
.	TRBV15	TRBJ1-2	.	CATSRGSYGYTF	TGTGCCACCAGCCGGGGGAGCTATGGCTACACCTTC
.	TRBV11-1	TRBJ2-1	TRBD2	CASSHGTSGSNEQFF	TGTGCCAGCAGCCATGGGACTAGCGGCAGCAATGAGCAGTTCTTC
.	TRBV9	TRBJ2-3	.	CASSVSRGSGSTDTQYF	TGTGCCAGCAGCGTATCCCGGGGTAGCGGTAGCACAGATACGCAGTATTTT
once	TRBV2	TRBJ2-1	.	CASSGTYTVVNEQFF	TGTGCCAGCAGTGGAACCTATACTGTGGTGAATGAGCAGTTCTTC
.	TRBV2	TRBJ1-1	.	CATQVSVNTEAFF	TGTGCCACCCAGGTTTCAGTGAACACTGAAGCTTTCTTT